One and the same sample provided the 25 T cell receptor beta chains below, sequenced in a study of cytomegalovirus exposure and HLA in healthy donors. The primer mix had 60 Vbeta and 13 Jbeta primers. Generated by immunoSEQ multiplex PCR, the TCRdb table keeps only in-frame clones and is missing some. The top ten clones hold about 1.6% of a sample with over 150,000 clones, around four fifths of them seen once. The sample consisted of PBMCs. The receptors shown here come from a man aged 50-60 years in good health and CMV-seronegative.

The rearrangement joins TRBV29-1 to TRBJ2-1, with D possibly TRBD2 on 5 matching bases. Germline V lookup: CDR1 SQVTM, CDR2 ANQGSEA. V dropped 0 bases and J dropped 4 bases, with 10 bases sitting between them. This CDR3 has 14 residues. This CDR3 is CSVEETNLYNEQFF. The CDR3 nucleotides are TGCAGCGTTGAAGAGACTAACCTATACAATGAGCAGTTCTTC.

The chain joins TRBV2 to TRBJ1-1; 8 positions agree with TRBD1. The CDR3 has 13 amino acids. With V trimmed by 8 bases and J by 13 bases, 15 bases remained unmatched. Germline lookup yields CDR1 SNHLY and CDR2 FYNNEI. The CDR3 nucleotides read TGTGCCAGCGAAGTCGTAAGACAGGGGACCTTTTTCTTT. Its translation: CASEVVRQGTFFF. Full variable domain (remainder filled in from reference TRBV2 and TRBJ1-1): EPEVTQTPSHQVTQMGQEVILRCVPISNHLYFYWYRQILGQKVEFLVSFYNNEISEKSEIFDDQFSVERPDGSNFTLKIRSTKLEDSAMYFCASEVVRQGTFFFGQGTRLTVV.

The chain links TRBV19 to TRBJ2-1; D is unresolved. Germline CDR1 reads LNHDA; CDR2 reads SQIVND (reference sequence). The CDR3 has 15 residues. V lost 1 base and J lost 5, with 12 bases in between. CDR3 in amino acids: CASSIGSRWDNEQFF. CDR3 coding DNA: TGTGCCAGTAGTATAGGCTCTAGGTGGGACAATGAGCAGTTCTTC.

This chain links TRBV7-2 with TRBJ2-5; TRBD1 agrees at 7 bases. Germline V gene lookup returns CDR1 SGHTA and CDR2 FQGNSA. This CDR3 comprises 14 residues. Trimming at V came to 5 bases and at J to 2 bases, leaving 5 bases not matched to a gene. The DNA for the CDR3 is TGTGCCAGCAGCCTCCGGGACAGACAAGAGACCCAGTACTTC. It specifies CASSLRDRQETQYF.

This clone came up once. The rearrangement joins TRBV7-2 to TRBJ2-3; TRBD2 matches at 9 bases. Per germline, CDR1 SGHTA and CDR2 FQGNSA. With V trimmed by 4 bases and J by 2 bases, 16 bases remained unmatched. The CDR3 consists of 19 residues. CDR3 sequence: CASSSRRRGGFPNTDTQYF. The CDR3 region has the DNA TGTGCCAGCAGCTCCCGTAGGCGGGGGGGATTCCCCAACACAGATACGCAGTATTTT.

This clone appeared a few times. The rearrangement links TRBV5-4 to TRBJ2-5; 8 nucleotides align to TRBD2. The CDR3 extends over 17 amino acids. V lost 0 bases, J lost 4 bases, and 11 bases stayed unmatched. Germline values: CDR1 SGHNT, CDR2 YYREEE (reference sequence). The DNA of the CDR3 is TGTGCCAGCAGCTTGGATCCCTCGGGACTAGGGGGAGAGACCCAGTACTTC. Translating it yields CASSLDPSGLGGETQYF.

The rearrangement joins TRBV5-1 to TRBJ2-7, with a weak D call TRBD1 (6 bases). This CDR3 is 15 amino acids long. With 0 bases removed from V and 5 bases from J, the gap between germline ends came to 15 bases. Germline values: CDR1 SGHRS, CDR2 YFSETQ. The CDR3 protein is CASSLEQGMRDEQYF. The CDR3, as DNA: TGCGCCAGCAGCTTGGAGCAGGGGATGAGGGACGAGCAGTACTTC.

The chain has TRBV19 and TRBJ1-6; TRBD1 matches at 10 bases. The junction had 4 bases not matched to a gene; V was cut back by 7 bases and J by 7 bases. CDR1 LNHDA and CDR2 SQIVND come from the germline V gene (reference sequence). This CDR3 is built from 14 residues. The CDR3 is CASTRQGANSPLHF. DNA for the CDR3: TGTGCCAGTACCAGACAGGGGGCGAATTCACCCCTCCACTTT.

The count of this clone is one. The chain combines TRBV7-2 with TRBJ2-2; D remains ambiguous. Trimming cost V 1 base and J 0 bases, with 6 bases left between them. CDR1 is SGHTA, CDR2 FQGNSA, per germline. This CDR3 spans 15 amino acids. The DNA for the CDR3 is TGTGCCAGCAGCTTAGTCAGATCGAACACCGGGGAGCTGTTTTTT. Encoded protein: CASSLVRSNTGELFF.

The chain joins TRBV6-5 to TRBJ1-1; D is unresolved. The CDR3 totals 14 residues. V dropped 7 bases and J dropped 4 bases, with 16 bases sitting between them. Germline CDR1 MNHEY, CDR2 SVGAGI. In DNA, the CDR3 is TGTGCCAGCATCGGCAGAATCGAGGTCACTGAAGCTTTCTTT. This gives the protein CASIGRIEVTEAFF.

This chain joins TRBV7-3 and TRBJ1-2; 7 bases line up with TRBD1. This CDR3 contains 14 residues. The germline V gene has CDR1 SGHTA and CDR2 FQGTGA. Unmatched junction bases numbered 8, after V lost 2 bases and J lost 8 bases. CDR3 loop: CASSLYGTGVGYTF. CDR3 in DNA: TGTGCCAGCAGCTTATATGGCACAGGGGTAGGCTACACCTTC.

V usage is TRBV10-3 and J usage is TRBJ2-7, with TRBD2 identical over 7 bases. The ends lost 10 bases at V and 7 bases at J; junction bases unmatched: 13. Germline V gene sequence: CDR1 ENHRY, CDR2 SYGVKD. The CDR3 spans 13 residues. The CDR3 is CATTGGFGGEQYF. The CDR3 DNA reads TGTGCCACAACGGGGGGATTTGGGGGGGAGCAGTACTTC.

This clone was seen a handful of times. This chain joins TRBV5-1 and TRBJ1-4; 7 bases match TRBD1. The CDR3 loop spans 14 amino acids. The germline V gene encodes CDR1 SGHRS and CDR2 YFSETQ. The J segment lost 7 bases and the V segment lost 4 bases, leaving 7 bases of the junction unmatched. Here the CDR3 reads CASSRDRVGEKLFF. CDR3 nucleotide sequence: TGCGCCAGCAGCCGCGACAGGGTCGGTGAAAAACTGTTTTTT.

The chain couples TRBV11-1 to TRBJ2-7, with D tentatively TRBD1 (5 bases). This CDR3 has 11 amino acids. Trimming removed 5 bases at V and 7 bases at J, with 9 bases between. Germline loops: CDR1 SGHAT, CDR2 FQDESV (reference sequence). The CDR3 bases are TGTGCCAGCAGCGACAGTAGGGAGCAGTACTTC. Translating it yields CASSDSREQYF.

V and J are TRBV4-2 and TRBJ1-1; no reliable D call. The CDR3 length is 16 residues. V was pared by 0 bases and J by 5 bases, with 16 bases between. Germline V CDR1 and CDR2: LGHNA, YNFKEQ. The CDR3 is CASSQDSSLGVTEAFF. The DNA of the CDR3 is TGTGCCAGCAGCCAAGATTCCAGCCTCGGGGTGACTGAAGCTTTCTTT.

This chain uses TRBV6-1 with TRBJ1-2, with no clear D. Trimming removed 0 bases at V and 8 bases at J, with 10 bases between. CDR1 and CDR2 from the germline V gene are MNHNS and SASEGT. The CDR3 totals 13 residues. CDR3 coding DNA: TGTGCCAGCAGTGAAGCCCTCCTACGCGGCTACACCTTC. Encoded protein: CASSEALLRGYTF.

V is TRBV5-6 and J is TRBJ2-2, with TRBD1 as a possible D gene (6 bases). Germline CDR1 is SGHDT and CDR2 is YYEEEE. The CDR3 spans 15 residues. With 4 bases removed from V and 1 base from J, the gap between germline ends came to 11 bases. This chain's CDR3 is CASSVPDRNTGELFF. The CDR3 bases are TGTGCCAGCAGCGTACCGGACAGGAACACCGGGGAGCTGTTTTTT.

This clone has just a few counts. This chain uses TRBV12-5 with TRBJ1-3; the D gene is possibly TRBD1 (5 bases). Germline V CDR1 and CDR2: LGHNT, FRNRAP. The V and J ends lost 7 bases and 0 bases respectively, with 10 bases between them. This CDR3 is 14 amino acids long. The CDR3 DNA is TGTGCTAGTGCCGCCCAGGGCTCTGGAAACACCATATATTTT. Translation: CASAAQGSGNTIYF.

The rearrangement uses TRBV7-6 and TRBJ2-7; 7 bases match TRBD1. The germline V gene has CDR1 SGHVS and CDR2 FNYEAQ. The J segment lost 2 bases and the V segment lost 5 bases, leaving 9 bases of the junction unmatched. This CDR3 spans 15 amino acids. The CDR3 loop reads CASSIGQAAPYEQYF. CDR3 nucleotide sequence: TGTGCCAGCAGCATTGGACAGGCCGCCCCCTACGAGCAGTACTTC. The entire variable domain, with the rest obtained from reference TRBV7-6 and TRBJ2-7, is as follows: GAGVSQSPRYKVTKRGQDVALRCDPISGHVSLYWYRQALGQGPEFLTYFNYEAQQDKSGLPNDRFSAERPEGSISTLTIQRTEQRDSAMYRCASSIGQAAPYEQYFGPGTRLTVT.

The chain joins TRBV27 to TRBJ2-2; tentatively, D is TRBD1 (5 bases). Germline-derived CDR1 and CDR2 are MNHEY and SMNVEV (reference sequence). This CDR3 has 16 residues. Between the trimmed V and J ends, which lost 3 bases and 1 base, there was a span of 12 bases. CDR3 nucleotides: TGTGCCAGCAGTTTTTGGGGCGGCCGGAACACCGGGGAGCTGTTTTTT. Amino acids: CASSFWGGRNTGELFF.

The rearrangement links TRBV25-1 to TRBJ2-7, with TRBD1 identical over 7 bases. CDR1 is MGHDK and CDR2 is SYGVNS in the germline V gene. V shed 4 bases and J 6 bases; nucleotides not matched to a gene: 18. This CDR3 is built from 17 residues. In DNA form, the CDR3 reads TGTGCCAGCAGTGCATTGCTTCTACAGGGGCTCTCATGCGAGCAGTACTTC. Residues: CASSALLLQGLSCEQYF.

The chain has TRBV28 and TRBJ2-7; no definite D call. V was shortened by 6 bases and J by 2 bases, with 8 bases between the two germline ends. Germline CDR1 reads MDHEN; CDR2 reads SYDVKM. The CDR3 runs 12 residues. The CDR3 DNA is TGTGCCAGCAGCCCAGACACCTACGAGCAGTACTTC. Translation: CASSPDTYEQYF.

This clone was counted between two and nine times. V gene TRBV6-1 combines with J gene TRBJ2-7; 13 positions match TRBD2. Germline assignment: CDR1 MNHNS and CDR2 SASEGT. This CDR3 has 15 amino acids. The V and J ends lost 11 bases and 2 bases, in that order; junction bases with no gene match: 9. DNA of the CDR3: TGTGCCGGCACAACTAGCGGGAGGGCCACCTACGAGCAGTACTTC. Translating gives CAGTTSGRATYEQYF.

The CDR3 is CASSLSAGGLETQYF. DNA of the CDR3: TGTGCCAGCAGTTTATCTGCGGGGGGCTTAGAGACCCAGTACTTC. The V call is TRBV28, the J call TRBJ2-5; 8 bases are a match to TRBD2. V lost 1 base, J lost 4 bases, and 5 bases stayed unmatched. CDR3 length: 15 amino acids. Germline-derived CDR1 and CDR2 are MDHEN and SYDVKM. The full variable domain, with the rest looked up from reference TRBV28 and TRBJ2-5, is DVKVTQSSRYLVKRTGEKVFLECVQDMDHENMFWYRQDPGLGLRLIYFSYDVKMKEKGDIPEGYSVSREKKERFSLILESASTNQTSMYLCASSLSAGGLETQYFGPGTRLLVL.

The chain carries TRBV6-6 and TRBJ2-3; perhaps TRBD2 as D (5 bases). The germline V gene encodes CDR1 MNHNY and CDR2 SVGAGI (reference sequence). Trimming took off 6 bases at V and 0 bases at J, with 10 bases between the two ends. The CDR3 runs 14 residues. The CDR3 nucleotides are TGTGCCAGCAGGACTACCTATAGCACAGATACGCAGTATTTT. Translated: CASRTTYSTDTQYF.